This record covers a single T cell receptor (beta chain). Per the original data handling: Amplification of reference gene primers was used by the study to estimate nucleated cell counts. The assay was immunoSEQ multiplex PCR, and TCRdb's table has in-frame clones only and misses some. That table supplies the V and J calls and clone size; D and trimming were determined from the DNA. Found here are roughly 70,000 clones, 75% to 95% of them singletons; the top ten hold 6.9%. These data belong to a study of blood T cell repertoires in COVID-19. Study overall: Researchers got acute and convalescent COVID-19 samples from the United States, Italy and Spain. The analysed material was cDNA or gDNA that came from T cells, B-cell-depleted T cells, or PBMCs.

The sequenced sample consisted of peripheral blood. The clonotype originates from a human donor in a cohort sampled during active COVID-19.

This chain's CDR3 is CASSQDRTAGGQETQYF. The CDR3 nucleotides read TGCGCCAGCAGCCAAGATCGTACAGCGGGGGGGCAAGAGACCCAGTACTTC. This sequence joins TRBV4-1 and TRBJ2-5, with 10 bases matching TRBD2. The trim removed 0 bases at V and 2 bases at J, leaving 6 bases unmatched. This CDR3 has 17 residues. In germline, CDR1 is MGHRA, CDR2 YSYEKL.